Sequencing of this TCR beta chain was carried out in a study of cytomegalovirus exposure and HLA in healthy donors. Findings and limits, study-wide: An analysis was carried out later, and it reportedly showed fewer N-insertions in an Asian-associated ancestry cluster than the approximately 700-donor mean. In a later analysis, at a false discovery rate of 0.05, under 20,000 TCR beta sequences were associated with HLA alleles.

In the PCR, 60 Vbeta and 13 Jbeta primers were used. Sequenced by immunoSEQ multiplex PCR; TCRdb stores in-frame clones only, minus some. The data contain around 140,000 clones, 75% to 85% of them singletons. In its sample, this clone is medium-sized. Its target is not known. The sequenced sample was PBMCs. This receptor was obtained from a female donor in good health and CMV-seropositive.

The DNA for the CDR3 is TGTGCCAGCAGTACCTATCTAAATGAGCAGTTCTTC. It yields the protein CASSTYLNEQFF. The V call is TRBV2, the J call TRBJ2-1; D is ambiguous. The V and J ends lost 5 bases and 7 bases respectively, with 9 bases between them. Germline V CDR1 and CDR2: SNHLY, FYNNEI. This CDR3 has 12 residues.